This T cell receptor (beta chain) was obtained from a study of spatial heterogeneity in lung cancer (dated by TCRdb to about 2019). Concerning the study at large: Beta-chain transcripts were consistently detected in greater numbers than alpha-chain transcripts, which likely reflects a higher abundance of beta-chain transcripts. A strong correlation was found between TCR transcript counts in tumor regions and a T cell transcriptional module score from matched bulk RNA-seq. In the raw uncorrected reads, each unique combination of TCR and UMI appeared on average more than ten times. The study quantitatively compared TCR alpha and beta repertoires across multiple tumor regions, matched nontumor lung and blood in non-small cell lung cancer. Nonsynonymous mutation counts, determined by whole-exome sequencing of tumor tissue, were related to TCR repertoire features. Both alpha and beta chains were TCR-sequenced in samples taken at surgery, namely 220 tumor regions, more than 62 matched nontumor lung samples and approximately 58 PBMC samples. General findings and caveats noted by the study authors: Additional single-cell paired TCR alpha and beta sequencing was considered necessary to confirm, at a functional level, the hypothesis that regional TCRs recognize regional mutations. Estimated TCR-seq coverage of tumor T cells was only around 7.1% for alpha chains and about 14% for beta chains. Counts of ubiquitous and regional expanded TCRs correlated with counts of ubiquitous and regional nonsynonymous mutations, respectively. A correlation was observed between the number of expanded intratumoral alpha and beta TCRs and the tumor nonsynonymous mutation count.

From a lookup of the germline V gene, CDR1 and CDR2 are SGHAT and FQNNGV. Its CDR3 holds 13 amino acids, cysteine through phenylalanine. This entry keeps only the CDR3 DNA: 39 bases, framed from base 1. V gives up 0 bases and J gives up 9 bases, and the segment between their germline ends measures 11 bases. Ten or more counts support this clonotype. Its antigen has not been determined. Base qualities are not recorded, but no much larger clone differs from it by a single base. Libraries were built with 5' RACE. Reads for this sample came from a NextSeq 500. In the TCR library protocol, a unique molecular identifier was attached to each TCR cDNA molecule so that PCR and sequencing errors could be corrected. In the paper's pipeline: TCR identification, UMI-based error correction and CDR3 extraction were all carried out with Decombinator tools. TCRs above a frequency of 2 per 1,000, corresponding to the top 1% of the tumor frequency distribution, were defined as expanded. Expanded tumor TCRs were classed as regional if statistically deemed absent (corrected P<0.05) from at least one tumor region, otherwise ubiquitous. Each repertoire was subsampled 100 times to 5,000 TCRs, after which Renyi diversity was computed with the R vegan package. To build CDR3 similarity networks, amino acid triplet string-kernel similarity was used, and CDR3s were connected when their pairwise similarity was above 0.82. TCRdb reworked the public reads: Q25 trimming with fastp, MiXCR clone assembly, productive beta chains retained. Rows with one shared CDR3 protein collapse into an entry with the most common genes and DNA. It is TCRdb's table, rather than the study itself, that gives the V and J calls and clone size. Across this sample there are about 100,000 distinct CDR3 sequences, with around 4.3% seen only once. The ten largest clones capture around 21% of the sample.

The time point label, read with the paper, signifies: sample taken at primary tumor resection. Samples were obtained from over 70 patients with early-stage, untreated non-small cell lung cancer from the lung TRACERx cohort. Without any cell sorting, TCR sequencing was performed on whole RNA extracted either from tumor and nontumor lung tissue or from cryopreserved PBMC samples. Patients were selected for TCR sequencing only if sufficient RNA was available from at least two tumor regions. Before being selected, tumor and adjacent nontumor lung specimens were reviewed by a lung pathologist. This specimen was lung tumor tissue, taken at surgery. The TCR was taken from a male donor with early-stage non-small cell lung cancer. In this chain, TRBV11-2 is recombined with TRBJ1-2; confidence is insufficient to name the D gene. The sequenced DNA is TGTGCCAGCAGCTTAGATCCCCAGGCGCGCTACACCTTC. This yields the protein CASSLDPQARYTF. With the rest looked up from the reference TRBV11-2 and TRBJ1-2 genes rather than sequenced, the full variable domain is EAGVAQSPRYKIIEKRQSVAFWCNPISGHATLYWYQQILGQGPKLLIQFQNNGVVDDSQLPKDRFSAERLKGVDSTLKIQPAKLEDSAVYLCASSLDPQARYTFGSGTRLTVV.